This passage covers 28 T cell receptor beta chains from one sample sequenced in a study of blood T cell repertoires in COVID-19. Profiling relied on immunoSEQ multiplex PCR, and the TCRdb table lists in-frame clones only, not all of them. This table has around 230,000 clones, around 88% appearing once. What was sequenced was PBMCs or T cells enriched from blood (not recorded which). These receptors all stem from a woman in her 40s with acute COVID-19.

The V and J genes are TRBV7-2 and TRBJ1-5; no reliable D call. The CDR3 spans 14 residues. The germline CDR1 and CDR2 sequences are SGHTA and FQGNSA. The ends were cut back, 8 bases at V and 2 bases at J, with 13 bases in the middle. CDR3 in amino acids: CASGLDWGNQPQHF. The CDR3 DNA reads TGTGCCAGCGGACTTGATTGGGGCAATCAGCCCCAGCATTTT.

Concerning this clone itself: At the DNA level, this CDR3 is encoded by other sequences in the same sample as well. The V gene is TRBV10-3, the J gene TRBJ1-1; D gene uncertain. Germline CDR1 reads ENHRY; CDR2 reads SYGVKD. CDR3 length equals 12 residues. Trimming removed 6 bases at V and 2 bases at J, with 7 bases between. Here the CDR3 DNA reads TGTGCCATCAGGCGGGGTAACACTGAAGCTTTCTTT. Its translation is CAIRRGNTEAFF.

The genes are TRBV5-4 and TRBJ2-4; 7 nucleotides match TRBD1. The germline CDR1 and CDR2 sequences are SGHNT and YYREEE (reference sequence). The V gene end was trimmed by 4 bases and the J gene end by 7 bases; junction bases not matched to a gene: 11. The CDR3 is 15 amino acids. The CDR3 sequence: CASSRQGRERNIQYF. CDR3 DNA sequence: TGTGCCAGCAGCCGACAGGGAAGGGAGCGGAACATTCAGTACTTC.

The gene calls are TRBV2 and TRBJ1-5; the D gene is possibly TRBD1 (6 bases). Deletions cut 7 bases from V and 6 bases from J, with 16 bases between. The CDR3 sequence is 14 residues long. In germline, CDR1 is SNHLY, CDR2 FYNNEI. CDR3 amino acids: CASMKGGASQPQHF. Here the CDR3 DNA reads TGTGCCAGCATGAAAGGGGGGGCAAGTCAGCCCCAGCATTTT.

The rearrangement links TRBV5-6 to TRBJ1-3, with a weak D call TRBD1 (5 bases). The germline CDR1 and CDR2 sequences are SGHDT and YYEEEE. Trimming removed 2 bases at V and 2 bases at J, with 8 bases between. The CDR3 is 14 amino acids. The CDR3 spells CASSFGGPGNTIYF. For the CDR3, the DNA is TGTGCCAGCAGCTTCGGGGGTCCTGGAAACACCATATATTTT.

The rearrangement joins TRBV5-4 to TRBJ2-7; TRBD2 matches at 13 bases. The germline gives CDR1 SGHNT, CDR2 YYREEE (reference sequence). Losses at the gene ends were 2 bases for V and 2 bases for J; bases not matched to a gene: 10. The CDR3 is 18 residues long. CDR3 nucleotides: TGTGCCAGCAGCTTTGCCCCGGGACTAGCGGGGTTTGCCTACGAGCAGTACTTC. Translation gives CASSFAPGLAGFAYEQYF.

This clone occurred a few times. V usage is TRBV7-2 and J usage is TRBJ1-3; 10 bases line up with TRBD1. The CDR3 loop spans 16 amino acids. Germline assignment: CDR1 SGHTA and CDR2 FQGNSA. V dropped 1 base and J dropped 7; count of bases not matched to a gene: 7. CDR3 sequence reads: CASSLDTGTGVNTIYF. The DNA of the CDR3 is TGTGCCAGCAGCTTAGACACCGGGACAGGGGTGAACACCATATATTTT.

This sequence joins TRBV30 and TRBJ1-1, with D unresolved. The CDR3 runs 13 residues. Trimming took off 0 bases at V and 4 bases at J, with 9 bases between the two ends. Germline CDR1 GTSNPN, CDR2 SVGIG (reference sequence). The CDR3, as DNA: TGTGCCTGGAGTGTACCTGGGCTCACTGAAGCTTTCTTT. This translates into CAWSVPGLTEAFF.

The CDR3, as DNA: TGTGCCACCAGCAGAGATCTCGGCGGGACAGGCTCCTACGAGCAGTACTTC. Translated, it gives CATSRDLGGTGSYEQYF. The J gene is TRBJ2-7, the V gene TRBV15, with 8 bases that match TRBD1. The ends lost 0 bases at V and 0 bases at J; junction bases unmatched: 7. The CDR3 length is 17 residues. Germline CDR1 LNHNV, CDR2 YYDKDF (reference sequence).

V gene TRBV30 combines with J gene TRBJ1-2; D remains ambiguous. Trimming took 1 base from V and 8 from J, leaving 8 bases between them. Germline CDR1 GTSNPN, CDR2 SVGIG (reference sequence). The CDR3 covers 11 residues. This CDR3 is CAWSGGGGYTF. For the CDR3, the DNA is TGTGCCTGGAGTGGGGGAGGCGGCTACACCTTC.

The chain combines TRBV4-3 with TRBJ2-1; TRBD1 might be the D (5 bases). The V and J ends lost 0 bases and 9 bases respectively, with 9 bases between them. This CDR3 contains 13 residues. The germline gives CDR1 LGHNA, CDR2 YSLEER. The CDR3 region has the DNA TGCGCCAGCAGCCAAGATGGGGCGAGTGAGCAGTTCTTC. Translation: CASSQDGASEQFF.

This chain links TRBV5-8 with TRBJ2-2, with 9 nucleotides matching TRBD2. Germline values: CDR1 SGHTS, CDR2 YDEGEE. The J segment lost 0 bases and the V segment lost 0 bases, leaving 0 bases of the junction unmatched. This CDR3 has 16 amino acids. The CDR3 here is CASSLVAGANTGELFF. CDR3 in DNA: TGTGCCAGCAGCTTGGTAGCGGGAGCGAACACCGGGGAGCTGTTTTTT.

The chain uses TRBV7-8 and TRBJ1-1, with 8 bases fitting TRBD1. Germline-derived CDR1 and CDR2 are SGHVS and FQNEAQ. The junction had 7 bases not matched to a gene; V was cut back by 3 bases and J by 1 base. The CDR3 has 16 residues. In DNA form, the CDR3 reads TGTGCCAGCAGCTTGCAGGGGGCGAGATCGAACACTGAAGCTTTCTTT. It specifies CASSLQGARSNTEAFF.

This sequence joins TRBV5-5 and TRBJ2-7; TRBD2 agrees at 7 bases. The V and J ends lost 0 bases and 2 bases, in that order; junction bases with no gene match: 5. This CDR3 contains 15 residues. Germline V gene sequence: CDR1 SGHKS, CDR2 YYEKEE (reference sequence). The CDR3 DNA sequence: TGTGCCAGCAGCTTGGCTCGCGGGGGACCCTACGAGCAGTACTTC. Translation gives CASSLARGGPYEQYF. Looking up the rest from reference TRBV5-5 and TRBJ2-7 gives the full variable domain: DAGVTQSPTHLIKTRGQQVTLRCSPISGHKSVSWYQQVLGQGPQFIFQYYEKEERGRGNFPDRFSARQFPNYSSELNVNALLLGDSALYLCASSLARGGPYEQYFGPGTRLTVT.

V usage is TRBV9 and J usage is TRBJ1-6, with unresolved D. Germline assignment: CDR1 SGDLS and CDR2 YYNGEE. Trimming left V 2 bases short and J 4 bases short, with 7 bases between. The CDR3 has 14 residues. The CDR3 reads CASSVGNYNSPLHF. DNA of the CDR3: TGTGCCAGCAGCGTCGGGAATTATAATTCACCCCTCCACTTT. The full variable domain, completed using reference TRBV9 and TRBJ1-6, is DSGVTQTPKHLITATGQRVTLRCSPRSGDLSVYWYQQSLDQGLQFLIQYYNGEERAKGNILERFSAQQFPDLHSELNLSSLELGDSALYFCASSVGNYNSPLHFGNGTRLTVT.

V is TRBV10-2 and J is TRBJ1-1; 8 bases line up with TRBD1. With 4 bases clipped from V and 3 bases from J, the junction kept 1 base outside the gene matches. Germline CDR1 is WSHSY and CDR2 is SAAADI. This CDR3 has 13 amino acids. The CDR3 bases are TGCGCCAGCAGTGGACAGGGGTACACTGAAGCTTTCTTT. Protein: CASSGQGYTEAFF.

This clone was counted between two and nine times. V and J are TRBV4-2 and TRBJ2-7; 14 nucleotides line up with TRBD2. The CDR3 has 16 residues. Trimming at V came to 4 bases and at J to 3 bases, leaving 5 bases not matched to a gene. From germline, CDR1 is LGHNA and CDR2 YNFKEQ. The CDR3 DNA reads as TGTGCCAGCAGCCCGACTAGCGGGGGGGCGTACTACGAGCAGTACTTC. Its translation is CASSPTSGGAYYEQYF.

This clone was detected a few times. The genes are TRBV10-3 and TRBJ2-2, with 7 bases that match TRBD2. This CDR3 contains 16 residues. Germline assignment: CDR1 ENHRY and CDR2 SYGVKD. V trimming: 2 bases; J trimming: 4 bases; junction bases outside the gene matches: 7. The DNA of the CDR3 is TGTGCCATCAGTGAGGCGAGCGGGAAGGCCACCGGGGAGCTGTTTTTT. It specifies CAISEASGKATGELFF.

The J gene is TRBJ1-1, the V gene TRBV18; weak D call: TRBD1 (5 bases). Between the trimmed V and J ends, which lost 3 bases and 5 bases, there was a span of 16 bases. The CDR3 spans 15 residues. The germline CDR1 and CDR2 sequences are KGHSH and LQKENI. CDR3 in DNA: TGTGCCAGCTCACCTAAGACAGCCGGGTCGACTGAAGCTTTCTTT. Residues: CASSPKTAGSTEAFF. The full variable domain, completed using reference TRBV18 and TRBJ1-1, is NAGVMQNPRHLVRRRGQEARLRCSPMKGHSHVYWYRQLPEEGLKFMVYLQKENIIDESGMPKERFSAEFPKEGPSILRIQQVVRGDSAAYFCASSPKTAGSTEAFFGQGTRLTVV.

V and J are TRBV7-8 and TRBJ1-6; 11 nucleotides match TRBD1. This CDR3 spans 16 amino acids. The germline CDR1 and CDR2 sequences are SGHVS and FQNEAQ. The V gene end was trimmed by 7 bases and the J gene end by 9 bases; junction bases not matched to a gene: 11. The CDR3 DNA follows: TGTGCCAGCAACTTGGGGCCTGGACAGGGGGCTTCACCCCTCCACTTT. This sequence encodes CASNLGPGQGASPLHF.

This clone was recorded once. The rearrangement links TRBV6-5 to TRBJ2-2, with TRBD1 as a possible D gene (6 bases). This CDR3 is built from 14 residues. Germline assignment: CDR1 MNHEY and CDR2 SVGAGI. Trimming shortened V by 5 bases and J by 5 bases, and 12 bases separated the two germline ends. As DNA, the CDR3 is TGTGCCAGCAGTCTGTACAGGGTTACCGGGGAGCTGTTTTTT. Translating gives CASSLYRVTGELFF.

V usage is TRBV5-6 and J usage is TRBJ2-7; possible D gene TRBD2, 5 bases. Germline V gene data show CDR1 as SGHDT and CDR2 as YYEEEE. Between the trimmed V and J ends, which lost 5 bases and 2 bases, there was a span of 11 bases. The CDR3 totals 13 residues. The CDR3 reads CASRRSGTYEQYV. The CDR3, as DNA: TGTGCCAGCAGGCGGAGCGGTACCTACGAGCAGTACGTC.

The genes are TRBV5-1 and TRBJ1-1, with 8 bases lining up with TRBD1. The CDR3 runs to 12 residues. The ends lost 3 bases at V and 7 bases at J; junction bases unmatched: 2. Germline lookup yields CDR1 SGHRS and CDR2 YFSETQ. CDR3 in DNA: TGCGCCAGCAGCTCCGGACAGGGTGAAGCTTTCTTT. Translating gives CASSSGQGEAFF.

The rearrangement joins TRBV3-1 (or the pseudogene TRBV3-2) to TRBJ1-6, with TRBD1 as a possible D gene (5 bases). Trimming cost V 3 bases and J 6 bases, with 21 bases left between them. From germline, CDR1 is LGHDT and CDR2 YNNKEL (reference sequence). This CDR3 spans 18 amino acids. CDR3 sequence (DNA): TGTGCCAGCAGCCAGGGGTTCTCGGCCAGGGTGAGTAATTCACCCCTCCACTTT. Translating it yields CASSQGFSARVSNSPLHF.

The chain combines TRBV9 with TRBJ1-1; D remains unclear. Germline loops: CDR1 SGDLS, CDR2 YYNGEE. V was shortened by 0 bases and J by 1 base, with 10 bases between the two germline ends. CDR3 length: 15 residues. Here the CDR3 reads CASSVAEVGNTEAFF. In nucleotides, the CDR3 is TGTGCCAGCAGCGTAGCCGAGGTGGGGAACACTGAAGCTTTCTTT.

This clone is judged medium-sized. V and J are TRBV19 and TRBJ1-1; possible D gene TRBD1, 5 bases. The germline V gene encodes CDR1 LNHDA and CDR2 SQIVND (reference sequence). This CDR3 is built from 13 residues. The V and J ends lost 4 bases and 2 bases respectively, with 8 bases between them. CDR3 bases: TGTGCCAGTAGTAAGACAGCTAACACTGAAGCTTTCTTT. Translating it yields CASSKTANTEAFF.

The chain couples TRBV5-8 to TRBJ2-1; a possible D gene is TRBD2 (6 bases). The germline V gene has CDR1 SGHTS and CDR2 YDEGEE. The V end was cut by 3 bases, the J end by 0 bases, with 13 bases between. The CDR3 contains 16 residues. CDR3 sequence (DNA): TGTGCCAGCAGCTCGACAGCGGGCCTCTCCTACAATGAGCAGTTCTTC. Protein: CASSSTAGLSYNEQFF.

The rearrangement links TRBV6-5 to TRBJ1-2; the match to TRBD1 covers 9 bases. Looked up from germline, CDR1 is MNHEY and CDR2 is SVGAGI. This CDR3 comprises 14 residues. J lost 2 bases, V lost 7 bases, and 5 bases had no gene match. DNA of the CDR3: TGTGCCAGCAAAGGACAGGGGTTAAACTATGGCTACACCTTC. Amino acids: CASKGQGLNYGYTF.